This entry concerns a single T cell receptor beta chain. Antigen unknown. This sample is drawn from a study of T-cell memory formation after mild COVID-19. Notes on the study in general: Second-wave clones that peaked on day 37 lacked confirmed SARS-CoV-2 specificity. CD4/CD8 balance held among clones contracting day 15 to 85, and later expanders leaned CD4+.

Constant-segment primers were used for 5'RACE, and the resulting TCR alpha and TCR beta cDNA libraries carried sample barcodes and UMIs. MiXCR was run by TCRdb on the 5' RACE reads, yielding one entry per CDR3 protein. Of 550,000 to 650,000 distinct CDR3 sequences in the sample, 15% to 20% were seen once. Sequencing was done on a sample of PBMCs or a T cell subset sorted from them (not recorded which). The TCR was taken from an adult woman who had mild COVID-19 (a few samples of this study predate the infection). Cell type and time point are not known.

This CDR3 reads CATSSGASGTDTQYF. DNA for the CDR3: TGTGCCACCAGTTCCGGGGCTAGCGGCACAGATACGCAGTATTTT. The chain is built from TRBV24-1 and TRBJ2-3; tentatively, D is TRBD2 (6 bases). This CDR3 has 15 amino acids. V shed 6 bases and J shed 1 base, with 13 bases lying between them. Germline V gene lookup returns CDR1 KGHDR and CDR2 SFDVKD.